The 24 T cell receptor beta chains below come from one sample, sequenced in a study of T cell repertoires in cytomegalovirus infection. TCRdb used MiXCR to reprocess the reads, holding one entry per CDR3 protein. There are approximately 500,000 distinct CDR3 sequences in the sample; 15% to 20% occur only once, and about 24% lies in the top ten. The sample taken for sequencing was CD8+ T cells from PBMCs. Receptors originate from a human donor in good health (CMV status not recorded). Some clones in this sample may be carry-over from other donors' samples.

V usage is TRBV13 and J usage is TRBJ2-7, with 7 bases that match TRBD2. The CDR3 contains 15 residues. Unmatched junction bases numbered 6, after V lost 4 bases and J lost 0 bases. In germline, CDR1 is PRHDT, CDR2 FYEKMQ (reference sequence). The CDR3 sequence is CASSSALAGSYEQYF. CDR3 nucleotides: TGTGCCAGCAGCTCCGCCTTAGCGGGCTCCTACGAGCAGTACTTC. The complete variable domain, with remaining parts taken from reference TRBV13 and TRBJ2-7, reads AAGVIQSPRHLIKEKRETATLKCYPIPRHDTVYWYQQGPGQDPQFLISFYEKMQSDKGSIPDRFSAQQFSDYHSELNMSSLELGDSALYFCASSSALAGSYEQYFGPGTRLTVT.

The gene calls are TRBV4-1 and TRBJ2-3; the D gene is possibly TRBD1 (6 bases). V gave up 0 bases and J gave up 6 bases, with 10 bases separating them. Germline-derived CDR1 and CDR2 are MGHRA and YSYEKL. This CDR3 contains 14 residues. The CDR3 coding sequence is TGCGCCAGCAGCCAAGATCTGGGGGCGGATACGCAGTATTTT. This encodes CASSQDLGADTQYF.

This clonotype was picked up many times. The junction does not match germline at one end; this may be a read error. The chain joins TRBV4-1 to TRBJ2-7; the D call may be TRBD1 or TRBD2 (5 bases each). Germline values: CDR1 MGHRA, CDR2 YSYEKL. The CDR3 runs to 14 residues. In nucleotides, the CDR3 is TGTGCCAGCAGCCCTCGGGACGGATCCTACGAGCAGTACTTC. Translated: CASSPRDGSYEQYF.

The rearrangement uses TRBV20-1 and TRBJ1-6; no clear D gene. The germline CDR1 and CDR2 sequences are DFQATT and SNEGSKA (reference sequence). V lost 0 bases, J lost 5 bases, and 17 bases lay in between. The CDR3 sequence is 17 residues long. CDR3 protein: CSARDREDLHDNSPLHF. The CDR3 DNA is TGCAGTGCTAGAGATCGGGAGGACCTCCACGATAATTCACCCCTCCACTTT.

This clonotype was counted many times. V usage is TRBV7-8 and J usage is TRBJ2-3, with D perhaps TRBD1 or TRBD2 (5 bases each). Trimming took off 5 bases at V and 2 bases at J, with 11 bases between the two ends. The CDR3 contains 14 residues. Per the germline V gene, CDR1 is SGHVS and CDR2 is FQNEAQ. CDR3 region: CASSPGPNTDTQYF. The DNA of the CDR3 is TGTGCCAGCAGCCCGGGACCGAACACAGATACGCAGTATTTT.

This chain joins TRBV6-5 and TRBJ2-3, with 9 bases aligning to TRBD2. Germline assignment: CDR1 MNHEY and CDR2 SVGAGI. The CDR3 totals 16 residues. V dropped 2 bases and J dropped 4; count of bases not matched to a gene: 7. DNA of the CDR3: TGTGCCAGCAGTTACAGGGCTAGCGGGGCCCCAGATACGCAGTATTTT. Translated, it gives CASSYRASGAPDTQYF.

This clonotype occurred many times. This sequence joins TRBV12-3 or TRBV12-4 and TRBJ1-2, with 7 nucleotides matching TRBD1. The CDR3 contains 16 residues. V trimming: 6 bases; J trimming: 1 base; junction bases outside the gene matches: 11. In DNA, the CDR3 is TGTGCCAGCAGCCCGGGACAGAGCTATTTTAACTATGGCTACACCTTC. This encodes CASSPGQSYFNYGYTF.

In its sample, this clonotype was seen once. The chain is built from TRBV10-3 and TRBJ2-6; D remains unclear. V lost 6 bases to trimming and J lost 0 bases, with 9 bases between them. The CDR3 loop spans 15 amino acids. Germline assignment: CDR1 ENHRY and CDR2 SYGVKD. The CDR3: CAIRTLDSGANVLTF. As DNA, the CDR3 is TGTGCCATCAGAACACTTGACTCTGGGGCCAACGTCCTGACTTTC.

This clonotype was seen many times. This chain uses TRBV27 with TRBJ2-1; no clear D gene. Germline V lookup: CDR1 MNHEY, CDR2 SMNVEV (reference sequence). V was clipped by 2 bases and J by 10 bases, with 15 bases between them. CDR3 length equals 14 residues. The CDR3 here is CASSLKDRYWEQFF. CDR3 sequence (DNA): TGTGCCAGCAGTTTAAAGGACCGCTATTGGGAGCAGTTCTTC.

This clonotype was counted at least ten times. This rearrangement joins TRBV7-9 to TRBJ1-2, with TRBD1 matching 10 bases. From germline, CDR1 is SEHNR and CDR2 FQNEAQ (reference sequence). The trim removed 5 bases at V and 4 bases at J, leaving 16 bases unmatched. The CDR3 totals 18 residues. CDR3: CASSHPIQTGGRGYGYTF. In DNA form, the CDR3 reads TGTGCCAGCAGCCACCCTATACAGACAGGGGGCAGGGGCTATGGCTACACCTTC.

This clonotype came up many times. The chain carries TRBV7-8 and TRBJ1-6; D ambiguous. The V end was cut by 4 bases, the J end by 13 bases, with 11 bases between. Germline CDR1 reads SGHVS; CDR2 reads FQNEAQ. The CDR3 is 12 residues long. This CDR3 reads CASSSPRDPLHF. Here the CDR3 DNA reads TGTGCCAGCAGCTCCCCTAGAGATCCCCTCCACTTT.

This clonotype has only a few counts. The chain recombines TRBV7-9 with TRBJ2-2, with TRBD2 matching 9 bases. The germline CDR1 and CDR2 sequences are SEHNR and FQNEAQ (reference sequence). V was clipped by 5 bases and J by 7 bases; unmatched bases: 8. The CDR3 contains 15 residues. The CDR3 DNA follows: TGTGCCAGCAGCACCCTTAGCGGGAGTATCGGGGAGCTGTTTTTT. Encoded protein: CASSTLSGSIGELFF.

This clonotype was found many times. The chain uses TRBV12-3 or TRBV12-4 and TRBJ1-2; D not resolved. V was cut by 2 bases and J by 6 bases, with 13 bases left in between. The CDR3 has 14 amino acids. The CDR3 bases are TGTGCCAGCAGTTTAAACCCCGACGCGCATGGCTACACCTTC. Encoded protein: CASSLNPDAHGYTF.

Worth noting for this clonotype: This could be a read error, since a much larger clone is one nucleotide away. For the CDR3, the DNA is TGTGCCAGCAGCTTGGCTGCCGGGGGAATGAACTCTGAAGCTTTCTTT. This codes for CASSLAAGGMNSEAFF. This rearrangement joins TRBV5-4 to TRBJ1-1, with D tentatively TRBD1 (5 bases). The CDR3 is made up of 16 amino acids. The germline V gene has CDR1 SGHNT and CDR2 YYREEE (reference sequence).

There are a few counts of this clonotype. V and J are TRBV3-1 and TRBJ1-1; D gene uncertain. The CDR3 covers 13 residues. Germline V gene sequence: CDR1 LGHDT, CDR2 YNNKEL (reference sequence). Trimming removed 2 bases from V and 12 bases from J, with 16 bases in between. The CDR3 here is CASSQRGYGVSFF. In DNA form, the CDR3 reads TGTGCCAGCAGCCAAAGAGGTTATGGCGTGTCTTTCTTT.

V usage is TRBV12-3 or TRBV12-4 and J usage is TRBJ2-5, with 7 bases that match TRBD2. This CDR3 is 13 amino acids long. Germline trimming cut 8 bases from V and 2 bases from J; bases unmatched to any gene: 5. The chain's CDR3 is CASGLGGQETQYF. As DNA, the CDR3 is TGTGCCAGCGGCCTCGGGGGGCAAGAGACCCAGTACTTC.

This clonotype was seen only once. The chain employs TRBV28 and TRBJ2-1; 7 nucleotides line up with TRBD2. This CDR3 is built from 16 residues. Germline V gene data show CDR1 as MDHEN and CDR2 as SYDVKM. Trimming removed 7 bases from V and 5 bases from J; junction bases left unmatched: 14. CDR3 DNA sequence: TGTGCCAGCACTTCGAGATTTATTACTAGCGACAATGAGCAGTTCTTC. Translated, it gives CASTSRFITSDNEQFF.

In DNA form, the CDR3 reads TGTGCCAGCACTACATATCCGGAAAGCACAGATACGCAGTATTTT. Translation gives CASTTYPESTDTQYF. The chain links TRBV5-4 to TRBJ2-3; D unresolved. There are 15 residues in the CDR3. V lost 6 bases to trimming and J lost 0 bases, with 14 bases between them. CDR1 is SGHNT, CDR2 YYREEE, per germline (reference sequence).

The chain carries TRBV25-1 and TRBJ2-3; D gene unclear. The CDR3 spans 15 residues. CDR1 is MGHDK, CDR2 SYGVNS, per germline. V shed 7 bases and J shed 6 bases, with 20 bases lying between them. The CDR3 nucleotides read TGTGCCAGCACCGCCGGTCTAGTCACCACGGATACGCAGTATTTT. Amino acid sequence: CASTAGLVTTDTQYF.

The chain employs TRBV20-1 and TRBJ2-1; TRBD2 matches 9 bases. CDR3 length: 14 amino acids. Unmatched junction bases numbered 7, after V lost 6 bases and J lost 4 bases. CDR1 and CDR2 (germline): DFQATT, SNEGSKA (reference sequence). CDR3 amino acids: CSASRLAGYNEQFF. Here the CDR3 DNA reads TGCAGTGCGTCCCGTCTAGCGGGATACAATGAGCAGTTCTTC.

With regard to this clonotype: Germline and junction disagree at one end, which may indicate a read error. In nucleotides, the CDR3 is TGTGCCAGTAGTATACAGGGGACCACGGAAGATTTCTTT. Protein: CASSIQGTTEDFF. The rearrangement links TRBV19 to TRBJ1-1; weak D call: TRBD1 (6 bases). The length of the CDR3 is 13 residues. CDR1 is LNHDA and CDR2 is SQIVND in the germline V gene (reference sequence). Variable domain in full (rest from reference TRBV19 and TRBJ1-1): DGGITQSPKYLFRKEGQNVTLSCEQNLNHDAMYWYRQDPGQGLRLIYYSQIVNDFQKGDIAEGYSVSREKKESFPLTVTSAQKNPTAFYLCASSIQGTTEDFFGQGTRLTVV.

This clonotype showed up many times. This sequence joins TRBV11-2 and TRBJ2-7, with D perhaps matching TRBD1 or TRBD2 (5 bases each). CDR3 length equals 16 residues. The V gene's germline CDR1 is SGHAT and CDR2 FQNNGV. V was shortened by 6 bases and J by 2 bases, with 20 bases between the two germline ends. The CDR3 DNA follows: TGTGCCAGCAGTCCCTCCTGGGACGGAGAAACCTACGAGCAGTACTTC. It encodes CASSPSWDGETYEQYF.

The V call is TRBV9, the J call TRBJ1-1, with D possibly being TRBD1 (5 bases). The CDR3 runs to 15 residues. From germline, CDR1 is SGDLS and CDR2 YYNGEE. Between the trimmed V and J ends, which lost 6 bases and 3 bases, there was a span of 18 bases. Here the CDR3 reads CASTPLQGGDTEAFF. CDR3 DNA: TGTGCCAGCACACCTCTCCAGGGAGGGGACACTGAAGCTTTCTTT. Full variable domain (missing parts from reference TRBV9 and TRBJ1-1): DSGVTQTPKHLITATGQRVTLRCSPRSGDLSVYWYQQSLDQGLQFLIQYYNGEERAKGNILERFSAQQFPDLHSELNLSSLELGDSALYFCASTPLQGGDTEAFFGQGTRLTVV.

This clonotype appeared a few times. V gene TRBV6-5 combines with J gene TRBJ1-2; D is undetermined. V was clipped by 0 bases and J by 0 bases, with 5 bases between them. CDR1 MNHEY and CDR2 SVGAGI come from the germline V gene. The CDR3 loop spans 14 amino acids. The CDR3 DNA reads TGTGCCAGCAGTTACTCTCGGTCTAACTATGGCTACACCTTC. This sequence encodes CASSYSRSNYGYTF.